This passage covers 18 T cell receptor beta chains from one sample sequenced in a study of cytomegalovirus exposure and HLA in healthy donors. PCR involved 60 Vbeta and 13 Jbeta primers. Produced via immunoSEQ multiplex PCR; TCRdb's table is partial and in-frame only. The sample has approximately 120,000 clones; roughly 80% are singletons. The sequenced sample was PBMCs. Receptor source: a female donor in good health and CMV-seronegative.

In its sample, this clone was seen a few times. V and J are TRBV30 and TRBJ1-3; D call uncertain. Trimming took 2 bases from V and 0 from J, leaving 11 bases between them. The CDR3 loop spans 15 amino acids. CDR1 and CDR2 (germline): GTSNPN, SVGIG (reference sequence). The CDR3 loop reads CAWSTDGPSGNTIYF. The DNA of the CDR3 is TGTGCCTGGAGTACGGATGGGCCCTCTGGAAACACCATATATTTT.

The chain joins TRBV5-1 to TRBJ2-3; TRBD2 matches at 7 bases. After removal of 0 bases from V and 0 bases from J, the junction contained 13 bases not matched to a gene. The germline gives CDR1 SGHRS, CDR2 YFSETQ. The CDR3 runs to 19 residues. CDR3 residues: CASSLAAAGADLSTDTQYF. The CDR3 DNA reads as TGCGCCAGCAGCTTGGCCGCGGCGGGAGCAGACCTGAGCACAGATACGCAGTATTTT.

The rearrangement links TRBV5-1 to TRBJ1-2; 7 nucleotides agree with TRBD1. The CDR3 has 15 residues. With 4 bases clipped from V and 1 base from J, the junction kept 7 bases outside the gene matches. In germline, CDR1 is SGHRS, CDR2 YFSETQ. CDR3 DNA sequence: TGCGCCAGCAGCAAGAGACAGGGACATAACTATGGCTACACCTTC. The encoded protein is CASSKRQGHNYGYTF.

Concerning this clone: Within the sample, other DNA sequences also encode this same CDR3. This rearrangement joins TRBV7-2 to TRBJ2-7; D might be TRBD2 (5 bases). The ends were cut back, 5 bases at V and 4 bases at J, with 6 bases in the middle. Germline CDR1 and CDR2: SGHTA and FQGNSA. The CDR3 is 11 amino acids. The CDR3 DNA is TGTGCCAGCAGCCCGGGATACGAGCAGTACTTC. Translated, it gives CASSPGYEQYF. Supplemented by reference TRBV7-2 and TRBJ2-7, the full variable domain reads GAGVSQSPSNKVTEKGKDVELRCDPISGHTALYWYRQSLGQGLEFLIYFQGNSAPDKSGLPSDRFSAERTGGSVSTLTIQRTQQEDSAVYLCASSPGYEQYFGPGTRLTVT.

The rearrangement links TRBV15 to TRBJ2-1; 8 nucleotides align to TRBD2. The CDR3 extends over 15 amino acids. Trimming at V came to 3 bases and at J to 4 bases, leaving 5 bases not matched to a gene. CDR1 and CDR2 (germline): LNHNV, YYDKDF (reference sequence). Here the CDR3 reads CATSRVSGAYNEQFF. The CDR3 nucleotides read TGTGCCACCAGCAGGGTTAGCGGGGCGTACAATGAGCAGTTCTTC. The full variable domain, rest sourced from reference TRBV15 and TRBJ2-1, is DAMVIQNPRYQVTQFGKPVTLSCSQTLNHNVMYWYQQKSSQAPKLLFHYYDKDFNNEADTPDNFQSRRPNTSFCFLDIRSPGLGDTAMYLCATSRVSGAYNEQFFGPGTRLTVL.

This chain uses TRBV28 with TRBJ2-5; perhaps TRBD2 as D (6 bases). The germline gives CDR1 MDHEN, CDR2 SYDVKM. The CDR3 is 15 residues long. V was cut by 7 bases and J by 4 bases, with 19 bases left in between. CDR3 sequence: CASNTPRDFGETQYF. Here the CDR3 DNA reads TGTGCCAGCAATACCCCCCGGGACTTCGGAGAGACCCAGTACTTC.

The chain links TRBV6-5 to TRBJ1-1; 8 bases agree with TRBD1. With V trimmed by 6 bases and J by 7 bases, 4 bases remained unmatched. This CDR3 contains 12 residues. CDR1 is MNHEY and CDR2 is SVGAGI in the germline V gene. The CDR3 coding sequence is TGTGCCAGCAGCCGGACAGGGTATGAAGCTTTCTTT. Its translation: CASSRTGYEAFF.

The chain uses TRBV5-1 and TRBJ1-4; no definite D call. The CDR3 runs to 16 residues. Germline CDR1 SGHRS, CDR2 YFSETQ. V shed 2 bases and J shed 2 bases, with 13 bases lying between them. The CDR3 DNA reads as TGCGCCAGCAGCTTAACGGGAGTAGGGACTAATGAAAAACTGTTTTTT. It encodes CASSLTGVGTNEKLFF.

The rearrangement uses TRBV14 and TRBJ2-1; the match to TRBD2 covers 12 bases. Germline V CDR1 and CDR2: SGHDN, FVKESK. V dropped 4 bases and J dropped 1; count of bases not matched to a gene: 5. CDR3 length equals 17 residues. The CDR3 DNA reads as TGTGCCAGCAGCCGACTAGCGGGAGTCGAATCCTACAATGAGCAGTTCTTC. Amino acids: CASSRLAGVESYNEQFF.

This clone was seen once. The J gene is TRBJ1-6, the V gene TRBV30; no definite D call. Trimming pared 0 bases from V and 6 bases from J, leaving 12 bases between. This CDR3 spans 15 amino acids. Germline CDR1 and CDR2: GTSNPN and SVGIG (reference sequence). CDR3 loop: CAWSVGGLGNSPLHF. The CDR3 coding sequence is TGTGCCTGGAGTGTGGGAGGGCTCGGTAATTCACCCCTCCACTTT.

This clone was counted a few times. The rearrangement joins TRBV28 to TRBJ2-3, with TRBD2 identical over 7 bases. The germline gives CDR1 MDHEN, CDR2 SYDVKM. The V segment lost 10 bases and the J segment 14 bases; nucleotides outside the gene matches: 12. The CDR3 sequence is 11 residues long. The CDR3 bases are TGTGCCACGGCTGGGGGACGGGGGGTGTATTTT. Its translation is CATAGGRGVYF.

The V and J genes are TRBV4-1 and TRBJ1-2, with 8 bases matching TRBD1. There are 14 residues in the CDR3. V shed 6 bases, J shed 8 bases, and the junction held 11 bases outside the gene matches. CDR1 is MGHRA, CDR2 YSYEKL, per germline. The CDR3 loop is CASSRMDRAEGYTF. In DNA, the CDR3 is TGCGCCAGCAGTCGAATGGACAGGGCGGAGGGCTACACCTTC.

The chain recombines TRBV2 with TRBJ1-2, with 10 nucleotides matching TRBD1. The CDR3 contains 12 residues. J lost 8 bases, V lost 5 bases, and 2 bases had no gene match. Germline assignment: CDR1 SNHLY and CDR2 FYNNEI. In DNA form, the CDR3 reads TGTGCCAGCAGTCGGACAGGGGGAGGCTACACCTTC. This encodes CASSRTGGGYTF.

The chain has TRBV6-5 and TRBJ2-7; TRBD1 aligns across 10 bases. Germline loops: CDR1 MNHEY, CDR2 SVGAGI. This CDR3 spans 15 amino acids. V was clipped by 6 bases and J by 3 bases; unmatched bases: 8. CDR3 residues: CASSSTGGDGYEQYF. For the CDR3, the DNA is TGTGCCAGCAGCTCGACAGGGGGCGACGGCTACGAGCAGTACTTC.

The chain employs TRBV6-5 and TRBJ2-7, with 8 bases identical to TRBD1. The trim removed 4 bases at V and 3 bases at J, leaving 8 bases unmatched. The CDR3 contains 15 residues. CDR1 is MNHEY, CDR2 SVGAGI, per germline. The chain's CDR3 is CASSSPRQGIYEQYF. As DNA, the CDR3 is TGTGCCAGCAGTTCGCCGAGACAGGGGATCTACGAGCAGTACTTC.

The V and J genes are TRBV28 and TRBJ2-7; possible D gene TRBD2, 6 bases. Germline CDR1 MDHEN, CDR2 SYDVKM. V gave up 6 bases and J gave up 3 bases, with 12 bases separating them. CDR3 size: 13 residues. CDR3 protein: CASRILRGYEQYF. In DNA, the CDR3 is TGTGCCAGCAGGATCTTGCGGGGCTACGAGCAGTACTTC.

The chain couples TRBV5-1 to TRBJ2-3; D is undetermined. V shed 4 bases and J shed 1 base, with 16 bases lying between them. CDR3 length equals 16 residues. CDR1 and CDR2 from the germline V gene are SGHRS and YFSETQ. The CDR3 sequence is CASSLSAAPGTDTQYF. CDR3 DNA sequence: TGCGCCAGCAGCCTCTCGGCGGCCCCGGGCACAGATACGCAGTATTTT.

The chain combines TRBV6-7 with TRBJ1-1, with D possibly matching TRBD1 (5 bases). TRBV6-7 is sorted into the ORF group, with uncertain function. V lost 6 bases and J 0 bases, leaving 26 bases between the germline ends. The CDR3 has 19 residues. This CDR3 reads CASSRPVLWRGRMNTEAFF. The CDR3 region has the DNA TGTGCCAGCAGCCGCCCTGTTCTTTGGAGGGGCAGGATGAACACTGAAGCTTTCTTT.